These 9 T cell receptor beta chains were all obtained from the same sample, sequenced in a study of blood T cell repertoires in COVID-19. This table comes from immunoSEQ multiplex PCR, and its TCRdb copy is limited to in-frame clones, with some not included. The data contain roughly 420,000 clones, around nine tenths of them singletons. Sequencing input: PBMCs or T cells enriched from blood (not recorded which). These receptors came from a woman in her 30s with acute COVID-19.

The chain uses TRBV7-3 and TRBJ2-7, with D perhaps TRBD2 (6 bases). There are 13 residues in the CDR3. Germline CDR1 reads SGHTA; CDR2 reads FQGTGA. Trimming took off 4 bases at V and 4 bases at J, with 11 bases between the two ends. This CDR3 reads CASSYGGGYEQYF. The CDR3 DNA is TGTGCCAGCAGCTATGGTGGGGGGTACGAGCAGTACTTC.

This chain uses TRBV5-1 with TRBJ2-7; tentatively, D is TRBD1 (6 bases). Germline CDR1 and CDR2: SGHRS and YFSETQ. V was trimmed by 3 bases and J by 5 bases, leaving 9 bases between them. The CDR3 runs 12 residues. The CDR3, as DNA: TGCGCCAGCAGCTCACAGGGCAACGAGCAGTACTTC. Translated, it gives CASSSQGNEQYF.

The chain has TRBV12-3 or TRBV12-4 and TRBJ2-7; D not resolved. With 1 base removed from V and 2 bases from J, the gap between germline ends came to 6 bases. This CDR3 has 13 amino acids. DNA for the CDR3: TGTGCCAGCAGTTTAGGTCCAGCCTACGAGCAGTACTTC. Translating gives CASSLGPAYEQYF.

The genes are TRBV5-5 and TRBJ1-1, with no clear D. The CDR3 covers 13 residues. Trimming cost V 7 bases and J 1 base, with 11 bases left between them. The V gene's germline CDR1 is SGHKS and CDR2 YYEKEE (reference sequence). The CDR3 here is CASVPSGNTEAFF. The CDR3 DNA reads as TGTGCCAGCGTACCGTCAGGGAACACTGAAGCTTTCTTT.

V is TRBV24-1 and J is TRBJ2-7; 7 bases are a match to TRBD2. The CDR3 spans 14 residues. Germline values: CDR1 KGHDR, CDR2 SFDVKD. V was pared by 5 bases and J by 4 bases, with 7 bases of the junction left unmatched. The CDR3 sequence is CATSGPGGSYEQYF. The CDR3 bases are TGTGCCACCAGTGGCCCCGGGGGGTCTTACGAGCAGTACTTC.

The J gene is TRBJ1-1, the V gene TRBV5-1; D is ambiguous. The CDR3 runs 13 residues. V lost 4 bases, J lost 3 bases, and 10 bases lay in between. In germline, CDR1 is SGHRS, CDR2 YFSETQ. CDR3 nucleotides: TGCGCCAGCAGCCCGTCTCCGGACACTGAAGCTTTCTTT. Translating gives CASSPSPDTEAFF. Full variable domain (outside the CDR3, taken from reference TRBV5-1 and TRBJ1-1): KAGVTQTPRYLIKTRGQQVTLSCSPISGHRSVSWYQQTPGQGLQFLFEYFSETQRNKGNFPGRFSGRQFSNSRSEMNVSTLELGDSALYLCASSPSPDTEAFFGQGTRLTVV.

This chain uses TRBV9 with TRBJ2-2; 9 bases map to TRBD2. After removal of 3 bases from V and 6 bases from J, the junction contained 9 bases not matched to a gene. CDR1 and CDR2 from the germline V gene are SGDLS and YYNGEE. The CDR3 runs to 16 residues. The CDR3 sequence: CASSAPSGVKSGELFF. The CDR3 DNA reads TGTGCCAGCAGCGCCCCTAGCGGGGTAAAGTCCGGGGAGCTGTTTTTT.

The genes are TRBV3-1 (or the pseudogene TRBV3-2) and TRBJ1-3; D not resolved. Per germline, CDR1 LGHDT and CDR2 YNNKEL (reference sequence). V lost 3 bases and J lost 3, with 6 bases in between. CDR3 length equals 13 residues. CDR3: CASSQRLGNTIYF. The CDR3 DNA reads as TGTGCCAGCAGCCAGCGACTTGGAAACACCATATATTTT.

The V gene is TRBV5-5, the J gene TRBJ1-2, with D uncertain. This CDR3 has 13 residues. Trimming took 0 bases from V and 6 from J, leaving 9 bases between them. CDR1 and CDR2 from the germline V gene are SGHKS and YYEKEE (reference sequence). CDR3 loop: CASSLARQDGYTF. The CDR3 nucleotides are TGTGCCAGCAGCTTGGCCCGGCAGGATGGCTACACCTTC.